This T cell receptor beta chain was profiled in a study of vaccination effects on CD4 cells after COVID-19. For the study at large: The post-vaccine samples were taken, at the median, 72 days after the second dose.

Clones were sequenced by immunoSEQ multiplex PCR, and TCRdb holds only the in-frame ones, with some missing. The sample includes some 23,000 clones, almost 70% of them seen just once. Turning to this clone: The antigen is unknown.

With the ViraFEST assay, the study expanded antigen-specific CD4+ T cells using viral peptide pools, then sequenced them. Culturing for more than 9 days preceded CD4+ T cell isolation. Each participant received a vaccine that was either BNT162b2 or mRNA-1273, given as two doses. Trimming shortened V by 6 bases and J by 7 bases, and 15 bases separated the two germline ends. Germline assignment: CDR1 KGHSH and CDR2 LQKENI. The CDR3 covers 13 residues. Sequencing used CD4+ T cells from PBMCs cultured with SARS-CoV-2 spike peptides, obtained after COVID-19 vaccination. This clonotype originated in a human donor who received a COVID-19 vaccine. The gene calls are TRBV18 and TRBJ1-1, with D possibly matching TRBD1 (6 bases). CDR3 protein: CASSRGGTGEAFF. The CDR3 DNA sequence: TGTGCCAGCTCTCGAGGGGGAACTGGTGAAGCTTTCTTT.